This section outlines one T cell receptor (beta chain) sequence together with its context. The specificity of this receptor is unknown. The junction shows a germline mismatch at one end, possibly a read error. No patient had received any treatment before thyroid surgery. Using T-cell receptor beta sequencing, the study looked back at clinical samples from patients collected from the early 2010s to the late 2010s. The record originates from a study of metastatic and nonmetastatic thyroid tumors (dated by TCRdb to 2018 to 2021). With respect to the entire study: The researchers compared repertoires between peripheral blood samples and tumor or nodule tissue samples from patients with malignant or benign thyroid disease. Here is what the overall study found, with its caveats: In both blood and tumor samples, TCR beta diversity was reported to be significantly higher in malignant tumors than in benign nodules.

To prepare the library, PCR was applied. TCRdb names Illumina HiSeq 4000 as the instrument used. High-throughput sequencing was used to profile the TCR beta-chain CDR3 region of each patient. The source study handled its data this way. A classifier to discriminate distant-metastatic papillary thyroid cancer patients was built from CDR3 differences across clinicopathological groups. To measure repertoire diversity the researchers used the Shannon index, while the Morisita-Horn index served to gauge how similar the tumor and blood repertoires were. The public sequencing data were trimmed at Q25 with fastp and processed into clonotypes with MiXCR by TCRdb, which kept only in-frame beta chains. It is TCRdb's table, rather than the study itself, that gives the V and J calls and clone size. The table for this sample lists approximately 29,000 clones; 25% to 35% of them were counted only once. The top ten constitute over 30% of the sample.

Inclusive of the bounding cysteine and phenylalanine, the CDR3 is 14 residues long. The only DNA kept is the CDR3, 42 bases in frame from the first base. Based on the germline V gene, the CDR1 and CDR2 sequences are SGHRS and YFSETQ. In this chain, TRBV5-1 is recombined with TRBJ1-1; TRBD1 might be the D gene, on 5 matching bases. The sample taken for sequencing was blood. The clonotype comes from a female donor with papillary thyroid cancer or a benign thyroid nodule (not recorded which). Some clones in this sample may be carry-over from other donors' samples. Read as DNA, the sequence is TGCGCCGGCAGCTTGCTACAGGTGGAGACTGAAGCTTTCTTT. The translation is CAGSLLQVETEAFF.